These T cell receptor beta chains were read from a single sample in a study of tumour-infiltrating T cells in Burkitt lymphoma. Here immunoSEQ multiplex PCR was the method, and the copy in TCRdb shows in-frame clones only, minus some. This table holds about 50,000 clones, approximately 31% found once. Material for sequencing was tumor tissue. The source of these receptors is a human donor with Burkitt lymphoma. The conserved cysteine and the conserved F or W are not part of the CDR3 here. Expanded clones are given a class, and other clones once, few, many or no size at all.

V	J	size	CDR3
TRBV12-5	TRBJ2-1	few	ASGWAPGTSSYNEQF
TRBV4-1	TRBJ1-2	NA	ASSQTPGQPNYGYT
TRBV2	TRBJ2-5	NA	ANGGETQY
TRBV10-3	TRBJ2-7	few	AISAPRDRRYEQY
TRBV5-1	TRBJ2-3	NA	ASSLAVASVDTQY
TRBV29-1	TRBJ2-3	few	SDRQGGTDTQY
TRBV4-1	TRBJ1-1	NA	ASSQVDRGETEAF
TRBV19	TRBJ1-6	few	ASSQGLRSPLH
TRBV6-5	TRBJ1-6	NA	ASSYAGPPRSPLH
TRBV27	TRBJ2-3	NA	ASSTLVGRGVLQDTQY
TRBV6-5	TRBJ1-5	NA	ASRPGQGSNQPQH
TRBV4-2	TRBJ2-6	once	ASSLTTGGSGANVLT
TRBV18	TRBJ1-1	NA	ASSHQNTEAF
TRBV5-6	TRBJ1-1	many	ASSLAWGFEAF
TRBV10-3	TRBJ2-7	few	AISEPEGRTSYEQY
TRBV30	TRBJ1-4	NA	AWSFSGKDLF
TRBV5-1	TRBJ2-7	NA	ASSLTGDPSYEQY
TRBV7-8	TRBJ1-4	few	ASSEGQGSLEKLF
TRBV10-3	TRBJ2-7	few	AARRSSYEQY
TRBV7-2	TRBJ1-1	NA	ASSRNTEAF
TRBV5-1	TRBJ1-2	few	ASSLRQGDYGYT
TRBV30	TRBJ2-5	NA	AWSKEEIQETQY
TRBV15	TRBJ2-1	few	ATSGPRGPNEQF
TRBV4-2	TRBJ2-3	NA	ASSQEAGEDTQY
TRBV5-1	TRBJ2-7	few	ASSLSGGGSYEQY
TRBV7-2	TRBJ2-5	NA	ASSLARAPEETQY
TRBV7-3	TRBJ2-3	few	ASSADRVSKQY
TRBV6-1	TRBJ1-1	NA	ASKSRGINTEAF
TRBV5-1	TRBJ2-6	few	ASSLGEAGANVLT
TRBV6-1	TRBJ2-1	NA	ASSPYNEQF
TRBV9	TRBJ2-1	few	ASSGSVYSENEQF
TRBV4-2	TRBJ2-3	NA	ASSTPSTDTQY
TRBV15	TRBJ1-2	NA	ATSRDTNYGYT
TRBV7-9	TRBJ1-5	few	ASSPTGAGDQPQH
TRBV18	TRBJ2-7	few	ASSPRGLGEQY
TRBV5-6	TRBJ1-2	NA	ASSFRTKLHVTGTGYT
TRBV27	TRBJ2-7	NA	ASSSWGGAYEQY
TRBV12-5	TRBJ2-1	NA	ASALDSYNEQF
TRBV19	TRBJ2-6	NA	ASSIVSKGGSGANVLT
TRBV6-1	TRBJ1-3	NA	ASSLTGVGNTIY
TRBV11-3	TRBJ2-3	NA	ASSGSASGSTDTQY
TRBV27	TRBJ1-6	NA	ASSRTGSGSYNSPLH
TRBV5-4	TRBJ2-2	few	ASGGRGANTGELF
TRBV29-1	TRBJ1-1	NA	SVGQGAGEAF
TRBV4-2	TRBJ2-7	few	ASSHHRDSEYEQY
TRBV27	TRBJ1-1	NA	ASSLSGQGAEAF
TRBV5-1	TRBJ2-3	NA	ASSLTSGGADTQY
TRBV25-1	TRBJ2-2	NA	ATQDSDNTGELF
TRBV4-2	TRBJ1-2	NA	ASSPGKGSGYT
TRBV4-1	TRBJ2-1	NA	ASSHRDTYNEQF
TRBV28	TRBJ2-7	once	ASSIQNYEQY
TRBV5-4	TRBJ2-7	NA	ASSPGQGTFSYEQY
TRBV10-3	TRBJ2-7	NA	AISGEVQVSYEQY
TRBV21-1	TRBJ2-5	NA	ASSPWWETQY
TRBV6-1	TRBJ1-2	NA	ASNNRGAANYGYT